This T cell receptor (beta chain) was identified in a study of T-cell memory formation after mild COVID-19. This clonotype was seen many times. The antigen remains unidentified. Germline is not matched at one junction end, which may reflect a read error. Study-level findings and limits: Contracting CD4+ clones sat mainly in CM and EM; CD8+ in EMRA.

CDR3 size: 13 residues. The germline CDR1 and CDR2 sequences are SGHRS and YFSETQ. Each CDR3 protein is one row after TCRdb ran MiXCR on the 5' RACE reads. The sample carries about 400,000 distinct CDR3 sequences, about a quarter recorded once. This rearrangement joins TRBV5-1 to TRBJ2-7; 7 nucleotides match TRBD1. Sequenced input: PBMCs or a T cell subset sorted from them (not recorded which). This clonotype was obtained from an adult woman who had mild COVID-19 (a few samples of this study predate the infection). Cell type and time point are not known. For the CDR3, the DNA is TGTGCCAGCAGCTTAGGACAGGACTACGAGCAGTACTTC. Amino acids: CASSLGQDYEQYF.